The 29 T cell receptor beta chains given below trace back to one sample, sequenced in a study of blood T cell repertoires in COVID-19. Only in-frame clones appear in the TCRdb table, and some are missing; sequencing was by immunoSEQ multiplex PCR. The repertoire holds about 290,000 clones, with about nine tenths as singletons. The material sequenced was peripheral blood. The origin of the receptors is a woman aged 30 to 39 with COVID-19, enrolled during active disease.

The rearrangement links TRBV18 to TRBJ1-4; tentatively, D is TRBD1 (5 bases). Germline V gene data show CDR1 as KGHSH and CDR2 as LQKENI. The CDR3 totals 15 residues. The V end lost 2 bases, the J end lost 2 bases, and 9 bases lay between the germline ends. In DNA form, the CDR3 reads TGTGCCAGCTCACCAGGGGGGACGACTAATGAAAAACTGTTTTTT. It yields the protein CASSPGGTTNEKLFF.

The rearrangement links TRBV6-5 to TRBJ1-2; D gene unclear. The CDR3 length is 12 residues. Germline CDR1 is MNHEY and CDR2 is SVGAGI. V was trimmed by 6 bases and J by 4 bases, leaving 9 bases between them. CDR3 coding DNA: TGTGCCAGCAGGGAGGCTGGCTATGGCTACACCTTC. Protein product: CASREAGYGYTF.

The gene calls are TRBV9 and TRBJ1-3, with a weak D call TRBD1 (6 bases). V was pared by 3 bases and J by 0 bases, with 16 bases between. Germline CDR1 and CDR2: SGDLS and YYNGEE. There are 17 residues in the CDR3. The CDR3 DNA reads as TGTGCCAGCAGCGCCCCCCTCGGGGGGCGCTCTGGAAACACCATATATTTT. Its protein product is CASSAPLGGRSGNTIYF.

The chain joins TRBV27 to TRBJ1-2, with 8 positions matching TRBD1. The CDR3 is made up of 14 amino acids. From germline, CDR1 is MNHEY and CDR2 SMNVEV (reference sequence). Trimming removed 4 bases from V and 8 bases from J; junction bases left unmatched: 9. CDR3 sequence: CASSSLDRDGGYTF. In DNA form, the CDR3 reads TGTGCCAGCAGTTCCCTGGACAGGGACGGAGGCTACACCTTC.

DNA of the CDR3: TGTGCCAGTAGTGTCAGGGGGCTAACCTACGAGCAGTACTTC. It encodes CASSVRGLTYEQYF. The chain combines TRBV19 with TRBJ2-7, with 8 nucleotides matching TRBD1. CDR3 length: 14 residues. Per germline, CDR1 LNHDA and CDR2 SQIVND (reference sequence). V trimming: 5 bases; J trimming: 2 bases; junction bases outside the gene matches: 5.

V usage is TRBV28 and J usage is TRBJ1-3; D may be TRBD1 (6 bases). The CDR3 covers 16 residues. The germline CDR1 and CDR2 sequences are MDHEN and SYDVKM. V was trimmed by 3 bases and J by 0 bases, leaving 12 bases between them. Written as DNA, the CDR3 is TGTGCCAGCAGTTTGGGGGGGGCGATCTCTGGAAACACCATATATTTT. It translates to CASSLGGAISGNTIYF.

This clone has just one count. The V call is TRBV5-1, the J call TRBJ2-7, with 8 nucleotides matching TRBD2. The CDR3 sequence is 16 residues long. The V and J ends lost 0 bases and 7 bases, in that order; junction bases with no gene match: 12. From germline, CDR1 is SGHRS and CDR2 YFSETQ. The DNA for the CDR3 is TGCGCCAGCAGCTTGGCAGCGGGGGTCTCCTACTATGAGCAGTACTTC. Encoded protein: CASSLAAGVSYYEQYF. Drawing the rest from reference TRBV5-1 and TRBJ2-7, the complete variable domain is KAGVTQTPRYLIKTRGQQVTLSCSPISGHRSVSWYQQTPGQGLQFLFEYFSETQRNKGNFPGRFSGRQFSNSRSEMNVSTLELGDSALYLCASSLAAGVSYYEQYFGPGTRLTVT.

The rearrangement links TRBV28 to TRBJ2-3; 8 positions match TRBD1. The junction had 4 bases not matched to a gene; V was cut back by 9 bases and J by 2 bases. This CDR3 has 13 amino acids. The germline V gene has CDR1 MDHEN and CDR2 SYDVKM. The CDR3 bases are TGTGCCAGTTGGACAGGGAACACAGATACGCAGTATTTT. Translated: CASWTGNTDTQYF.

The V and J genes are TRBV19 and TRBJ1-2, with D maybe TRBD1 (6 bases). Germline V gene lookup returns CDR1 LNHDA and CDR2 SQIVND (reference sequence). Deletions cut 2 bases from V and 4 bases from J, with 14 bases between. CDR3 size: 15 residues. The DNA for the CDR3 is TGTGCCAGTAGTATAACGGGGGGGGCCAGCTATGGCTACACCTTC. Amino acids: CASSITGGASYGYTF.

This chain joins TRBV2 and TRBJ1-2; 9 nucleotides match TRBD1. The CDR3 has 15 amino acids. Per the germline V gene, CDR1 is SNHLY and CDR2 is FYNNEI. J was trimmed by 4 bases and V by 7 bases; bases with no gene match: 10. The CDR3 region is CASKGGTGLVYGYTF. The CDR3 region has the DNA TGTGCCAGCAAGGGAGGGACAGGGTTAGTCTATGGCTACACCTTC.

J is TRBJ2-3 and V is TRBV5-4; D perhaps matches TRBD2 (6 bases). Germline V gene lookup returns CDR1 SGHNT and CDR2 YYREEE (reference sequence). The CDR3 has 15 amino acids. Trimming stripped 4 bases from V and 1 base from J, with 13 bases between. In DNA, the CDR3 is TGTGCCAGCAGCCCGGTGGGACTCGGCACAGATACGCAGTATTTT. The encoded protein is CASSPVGLGTDTQYF.

The sample holds one count of this clone. V usage is TRBV7-9 and J usage is TRBJ2-7, with D perhaps TRBD1 (5 bases). This CDR3 spans 16 amino acids. Trimming stripped 1 base from V and 2 bases from J, with 15 bases between. Germline-derived CDR1 and CDR2 are SEHNR and FQNEAQ (reference sequence). The CDR3 nucleotides are TGTGCCAGCAGCTTAGTGGGCAGTCTAGGGGCCTACGAGCAGTACTTC. As protein: CASSLVGSLGAYEQYF.

For this clone: The same CDR3 is also encoded by other DNA sequences in this sample. V is TRBV6-1 and J is TRBJ2-6; D remains ambiguous. Germline CDR1 and CDR2: MNHNS and SASEGT. With 0 bases removed from V and 2 bases from J, the gap between germline ends came to 5 bases. The CDR3 sequence is 15 residues long. The chain's CDR3 is CASSEARAGANVLTF. Written as DNA, the CDR3 is TGTGCCAGCAGTGAAGCCCGGGCTGGGGCCAACGTCCTGACTTTC.

This chain connects TRBV3-1 (or the pseudogene TRBV3-2) to TRBJ1-4; D gene ambiguous. Germline assignment: CDR1 LGHDT and CDR2 YNNKEL (reference sequence). Trimming cost V 1 base and J 2 bases, with 5 bases left between them. This CDR3 has 14 residues. This chain's CDR3 is CASSQGRTNEKLFF. The CDR3 nucleotides read TGTGCCAGCAGCCAAGGGCGGACTAATGAAAAACTGTTTTTT.

The rearrangement joins TRBV28 to TRBJ1-2, with 8 bases lining up with TRBD1. CDR1 is MDHEN and CDR2 is SYDVKM in the germline V gene. V gave up 4 bases and J gave up 8 bases; unmatched junction bases: 6. The CDR3 is 13 residues long. DNA for the CDR3: TGTGCCAGCAGTTCGGACAGGGTGCGCGGCTACACCTTC. Translated: CASSSDRVRGYTF.

The chain recombines TRBV30 with TRBJ1-6, with D unclear. Germline values: CDR1 GTSNPN, CDR2 SVGIG (reference sequence). The CDR3 length is 13 residues. The V end lost 1 base, the J end lost 7 bases, and 8 bases lay between the germline ends. CDR3 DNA: TGTGCCTGGAGTGGACGGGTGAATTCACCCCTCCACTTT. Translated: CAWSGRVNSPLHF. The full variable domain, with the rest looked up from reference TRBV30 and TRBJ1-6, is SQTIHQWPATLVQPVGSPLSLECTVEGTSNPNLYWYRQAAGRGLQLLFYSVGIGQISSEVPQNLSASRPQDRQFILSSKKLLLSDSGFYLCAWSGRVNSPLHFGNGTRLTVT.

This chain connects TRBV28 to TRBJ1-4, with 9 bases fitting TRBD1. This CDR3 comprises 15 residues. V dropped 8 bases and J dropped 5; count of bases not matched to a gene: 9. Germline CDR1 is MDHEN and CDR2 is SYDVKM. The CDR3 sequence is CASSLSGQGNEKLFF. The CDR3 DNA sequence: TGTGCCAGCTCCCTTTCTGGACAGGGGAATGAAAAACTGTTTTTT. The whole variable domain, filled in from reference TRBV28 and TRBJ1-4, reads DVKVTQSSRYLVKRTGEKVFLECVQDMDHENMFWYRQDPGLGLRLIYFSYDVKMKEKGDIPEGYSVSREKKERFSLILESASTNQTSMYLCASSLSGQGNEKLFFGSGTQLSVL.

The chain couples TRBV10-2 to TRBJ2-2; 11 nucleotides align to TRBD1. Germline values: CDR1 WSHSY, CDR2 SAAADI. CDR3 length: 16 residues. Losses at the gene ends were 2 bases for V and 4 bases for J; bases not matched to a gene: 3. The CDR3 DNA sequence: TGCGCCAGCAGTGAGGGACAGGGGGCGGGCACCGGGGAGCTGTTTTTT. Amino acid sequence: CASSEGQGAGTGELFF.

This CDR3 is CASSPTGLRNTEAFF. The CDR3 DNA reads as TGTGCCAGCAGCCCCACCGGACTGCGGAACACTGAAGCTTTCTTT. The chain carries TRBV11-2 and TRBJ1-1, with D unclear. Germline V lookup: CDR1 SGHAT, CDR2 FQNNGV. The CDR3 runs 15 residues. The V end lost 5 bases, the J end lost 1 base, and 14 bases lay between the germline ends. The entire variable domain, with the rest obtained from reference TRBV11-2 and TRBJ1-1, is as follows: EAGVAQSPRYKIIEKRQSVAFWCNPISGHATLYWYQQILGQGPKLLIQFQNNGVVDDSQLPKDRFSAERLKGVDSTLKIQPAKLEDSAVYLCASSPTGLRNTEAFFGQGTRLTVV.

This chain connects TRBV5-5 to TRBJ1-2; D unresolved. From germline, CDR1 is SGHKS and CDR2 YYEKEE (reference sequence). This CDR3 has 15 amino acids. The V end was cut by 2 bases, the J end by 0 bases, with 11 bases between. CDR3 loop: CASSFRDGANYGYTF. CDR3 nucleotide sequence: TGTGCCAGCAGCTTTCGTGACGGAGCTAACTATGGCTACACCTTC.

Only one count was recorded for this clone. The genes are TRBV7-9 and TRBJ1-1, with D uncertain. Germline V gene sequence: CDR1 SEHNR, CDR2 FQNEAQ (reference sequence). The CDR3 is made up of 15 amino acids. Trimming removed 3 bases from V and 0 bases from J, with 11 bases in between. The CDR3 DNA reads TGTGCCAGCAGCTTCAGAGGGAATTTGAACACTGAAGCTTTCTTT. Its protein is CASSFRGNLNTEAFF.

This clone occurred once. This chain joins TRBV3-1 (or the pseudogene TRBV3-2) and TRBJ2-5, with 12 bases identical to TRBD2. Trimming cost V 10 bases and J 6 bases; bases outside gene matches: 9. In germline, CDR1 is LGHDT, CDR2 YNNKEL (reference sequence). The CDR3 is 14 residues long. The CDR3 nucleotides are TGTGCCACCCGGCTAGCGGGGGGGTATAAGACCCAGTACTTC. Translation: CATRLAGGYKTQYF.

V and J are TRBV6-4 and TRBJ1-5, with 8 positions matching TRBD1. The length of the CDR3 is 16 residues. The junction had 7 bases not matched to a gene; V was cut back by 6 bases and J by 0 bases. Germline V gene lookup returns CDR1 MRHNA and CDR2 SNTAGT. Written as DNA, the CDR3 is TGTGCCAGCAGCGGACAGGGACAGAATAGCAATCAGCCCCAGCATTTT. The encoded protein is CASSGQGQNSNQPQHF.

The CDR3 region is CASSPPGGHYGYTF. The CDR3 nucleotides are TGTGCCAGCAGTCCCCCAGGGGGTCACTATGGCTACACCTTC. The chain uses TRBV27 and TRBJ1-2, with TRBD1 matching over 7 bases. CDR3 length: 14 residues. V gave up 5 bases and J gave up 3 bases; unmatched junction bases: 6. CDR1 is MNHEY and CDR2 is SMNVEV in the germline V gene (reference sequence).

This clone came up once. The rearrangement links TRBV7-7 to TRBJ1-1, with a possible D match to TRBD1 (5 bases). This CDR3 region has 13 residues. The germline V gene encodes CDR1 SSHAT and CDR2 FNYEAQ (reference sequence). V lost 5 bases and J 5 bases, leaving 12 bases between the germline ends. The CDR3 protein is CASSPSEGTEAFF. The CDR3 coding sequence is TGTGCCAGCAGCCCTAGCGAGGGGACTGAAGCTTTCTTT. The whole variable domain, remainder taken from reference TRBV7-7 and TRBJ1-1, is GAGVSQSPRYKVTKRGQDVTLRCDPISSHATLYWYQQALGQGPEFLTYFNYEAQPDKSGLPSDRFSAERPEGSISTLTIQRTEQRDSAMYRCASSPSEGTEAFFGQGTRLTVV.

CDR3 loop: CASSPGLIGHSPLHF. CDR3 sequence (DNA): TGTGCCAGCAGCCCGGGACTGATTGGCCATTCACCCCTCCACTTT. The V and J genes are TRBV5-6 and TRBJ1-6; TRBD1 might be the D (5 bases). CDR1 and CDR2 (germline): SGHDT, YYEEEE. The CDR3 consists of 15 residues. The V gene lost 4 bases and the J gene lost 8 bases, with 16 bases spanning the gap.

Points on this clone: A junction boundary mismatches the germline segment, possibly from a read error. The V gene is TRBV28, the J gene TRBJ1-5; unclear D gene. This CDR3 is 12 amino acids long. The V gene's germline CDR1 is MDHEN and CDR2 SYDVKM. As DNA, the CDR3 is TGTGCCAGCAGAGTCGCCGGGAAGGAGACATTTTTT. As protein: CASRVAGKETFF.

The gene calls are TRBV13 and TRBJ1-1, with no clear D. Trimming left V 2 bases short and J 0 bases short, with 16 bases between. The CDR3 has 17 residues. Germline V gives CDR1 PRHDT, CDR2 FYEKMQ (reference sequence). This CDR3 is CASSLKGGILMNTEAFF. The CDR3, as DNA: TGTGCCAGCAGCTTAAAGGGAGGGATCTTAATGAACACTGAAGCTTTCTTT.

The genes are TRBV7-8 and TRBJ1-1; D unresolved. The V gene's germline CDR1 is SGHVS and CDR2 FQNEAQ. V was trimmed by 4 bases and J by 6 bases, leaving 9 bases between them. The CDR3 loop spans 12 amino acids. CDR3 sequence reads: CASSSLSPEAFF. The DNA of the CDR3 is TGTGCCAGCAGCTCCCTTTCCCCTGAAGCTTTCTTT.